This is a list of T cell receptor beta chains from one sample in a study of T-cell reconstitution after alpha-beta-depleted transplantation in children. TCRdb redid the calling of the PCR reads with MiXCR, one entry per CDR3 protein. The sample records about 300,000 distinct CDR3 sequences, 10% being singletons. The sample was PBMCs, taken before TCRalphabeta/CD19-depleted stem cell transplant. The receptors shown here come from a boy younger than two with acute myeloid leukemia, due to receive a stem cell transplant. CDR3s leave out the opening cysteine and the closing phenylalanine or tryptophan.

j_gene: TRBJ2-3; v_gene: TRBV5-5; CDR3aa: ASRPGPALGTQY
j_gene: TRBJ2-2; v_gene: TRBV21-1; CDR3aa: ASSTDRSNTGELF
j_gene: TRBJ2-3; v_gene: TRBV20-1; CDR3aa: SAVGRGTDTQY
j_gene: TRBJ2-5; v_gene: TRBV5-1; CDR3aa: ASSLVGRQETQY
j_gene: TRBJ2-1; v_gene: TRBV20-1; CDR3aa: SATDRGNEQF
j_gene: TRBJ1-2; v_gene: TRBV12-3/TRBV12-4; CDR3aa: ASSPRAGGSYGYT
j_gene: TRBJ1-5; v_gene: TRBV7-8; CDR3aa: ASSRERALNQPQH
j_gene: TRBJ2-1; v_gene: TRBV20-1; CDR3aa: SAGTSGASLPRNEQF
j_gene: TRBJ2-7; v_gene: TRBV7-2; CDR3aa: ASSLAGEVEQY
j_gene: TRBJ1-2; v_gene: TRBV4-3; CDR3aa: ASSQDTGALPGYT
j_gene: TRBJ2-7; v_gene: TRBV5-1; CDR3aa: ASSFMGAYEQY
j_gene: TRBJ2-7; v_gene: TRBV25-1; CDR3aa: ASSFGGSQSYEQY
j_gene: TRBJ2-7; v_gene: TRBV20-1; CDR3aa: SARDSYGYSSYEQY
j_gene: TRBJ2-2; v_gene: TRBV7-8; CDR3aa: ASSHMTSGRSNGELF
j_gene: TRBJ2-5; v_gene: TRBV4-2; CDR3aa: ASSQAGGYIAGVGQETQY
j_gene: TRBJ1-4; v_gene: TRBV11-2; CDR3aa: ASSFGPQLGKLF
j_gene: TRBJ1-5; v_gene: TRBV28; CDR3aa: ASKGIPRLGPQH
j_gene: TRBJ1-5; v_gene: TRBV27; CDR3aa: ASSPRWGLNQPQH
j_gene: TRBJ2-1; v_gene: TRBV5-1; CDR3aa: ASSLIAGGFSNEQF
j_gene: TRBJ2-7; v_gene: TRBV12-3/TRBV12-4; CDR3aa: ASSLGQGAWEQY
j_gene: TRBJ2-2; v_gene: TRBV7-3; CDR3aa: ASSLGTPSTGELF
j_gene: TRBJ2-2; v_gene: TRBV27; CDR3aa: ASSLLRDSSNTGELF
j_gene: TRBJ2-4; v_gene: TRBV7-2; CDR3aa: ASSLGETGGGIQY
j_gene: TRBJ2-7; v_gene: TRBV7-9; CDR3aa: ASRPPTGGPSYEQY
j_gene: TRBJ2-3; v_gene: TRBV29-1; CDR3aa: SVDPGPRTDTQY
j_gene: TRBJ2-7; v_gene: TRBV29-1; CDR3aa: SVGRLAGGTNEQY
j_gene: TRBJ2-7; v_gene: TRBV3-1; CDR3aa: ASGGSTTAEEQY